This T cell receptor beta chain was observed in a study of a mutant IDH1 vaccine in newly diagnosed glioma. Time point in this sample: week 47, end of study. Every vaccination contained 300 ug of the mutant IDH1 20-mer peptide and was paired with topical imiquimod. The V gene's germline CDR1 is SGHNT and CDR2 YYREEE (reference sequence). V lost 2 bases and J lost 2; bases outside the gene matches: 6. CDR3 length equals 16 residues. TCRdb keeps only in-frame clones here, not all; method: immunoSEQ multiplex PCR. The sample lists tens of thousands of clones; 60% to 75% were seen once. Notes on this clone: The antigen remains unidentified.

The source of this sequence is a man aged 35 to 55 with glioma. The sequencing here drew on PBMCs, taken from a glioma patient whose treatment included an IDH1 peptide vaccine. V is TRBV5-4 and J is TRBJ2-3; 9 positions match TRBD2. The CDR3 DNA follows: TGTGCCAGCAGCTTTCCTAGCGGGGAAGACACAGATACGCAGTATTTT. Its translation: CASSFPSGEDTDTQYF.